The present entry profiles one TCR beta chain with its context. These data belong to a study of monozygotic twins with inflammatory bowel disease. Each sample's cDNA came from eight separate reactions. For each CDR3 protein, TCRdb gives one entry from its re-call of the 5' RACE reads, without DNA. This sample's table has fewer than 550,000 distinct CDR3 sequences. CDR1 MDHEN and CDR2 SYDVKM come from the germline V gene. There are 14 residues in the CDR3. The receptor's source is a human donor with ulcerative colitis or Crohn's disease, or a healthy co-twin of an affected twin (not recorded which). Sequencing input: blood. The chain is built from TRBV28 and TRBJ1-2. CDR3 protein: CASSLLVRRDGYTF.